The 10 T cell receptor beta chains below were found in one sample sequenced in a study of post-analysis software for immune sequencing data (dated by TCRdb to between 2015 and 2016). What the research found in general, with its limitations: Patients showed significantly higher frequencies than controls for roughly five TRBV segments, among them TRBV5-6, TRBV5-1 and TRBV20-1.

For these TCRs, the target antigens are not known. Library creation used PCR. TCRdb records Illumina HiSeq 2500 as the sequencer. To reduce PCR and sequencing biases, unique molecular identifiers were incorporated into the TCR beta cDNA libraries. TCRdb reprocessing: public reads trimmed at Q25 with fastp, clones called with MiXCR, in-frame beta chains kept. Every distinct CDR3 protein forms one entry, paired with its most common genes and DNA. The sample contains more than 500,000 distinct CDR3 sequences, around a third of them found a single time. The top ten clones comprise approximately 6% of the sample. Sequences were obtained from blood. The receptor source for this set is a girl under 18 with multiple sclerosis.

CDR3 in DNA: TGCGCCAGCAGCTTAGGGGACAGGGAAGGCGACGAGCAGTACTTC. It specifies CASSLGDREGDEQYF. This chain joins TRBV5-1 and TRBJ2-7; 9 bases match TRBD1. This CDR3 comprises 15 residues. Looked up from germline, CDR1 is SGHRS and CDR2 is YFSETQ. The ends lost 2 bases at V and 5 bases at J; junction bases unmatched: 8.

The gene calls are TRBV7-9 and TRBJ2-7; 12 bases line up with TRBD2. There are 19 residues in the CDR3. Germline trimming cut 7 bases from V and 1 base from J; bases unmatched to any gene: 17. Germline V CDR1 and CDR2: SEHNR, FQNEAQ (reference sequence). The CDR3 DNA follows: TGTGCCAGCATCGGGGCAGGCCTAGCGGGGGGGCGTTGGTCCTACGAGCAGTACTTC. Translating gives CASIGAGLAGGRWSYEQYF.

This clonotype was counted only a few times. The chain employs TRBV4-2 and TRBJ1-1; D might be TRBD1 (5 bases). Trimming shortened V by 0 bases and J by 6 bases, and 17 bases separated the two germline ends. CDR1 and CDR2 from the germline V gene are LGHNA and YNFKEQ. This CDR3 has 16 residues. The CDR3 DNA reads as TGTGCCAGCAGCCAAGAAGGGGCAGGGCGAGAAGCTGAAGCTTTCTTT. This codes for CASSQEGAGREAEAFF.

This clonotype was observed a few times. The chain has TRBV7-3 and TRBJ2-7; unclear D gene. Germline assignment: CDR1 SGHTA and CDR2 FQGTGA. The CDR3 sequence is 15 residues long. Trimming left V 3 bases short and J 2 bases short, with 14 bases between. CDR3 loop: CASSLNPGLAYEQYF. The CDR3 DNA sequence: TGTGCCAGCAGCTTGAACCCCGGGTTAGCCTACGAGCAGTACTTC.

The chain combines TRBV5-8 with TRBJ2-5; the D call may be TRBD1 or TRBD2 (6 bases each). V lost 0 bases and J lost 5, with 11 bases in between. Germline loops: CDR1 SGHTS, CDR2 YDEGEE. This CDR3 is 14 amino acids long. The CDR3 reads CASSLAGAKETQYF. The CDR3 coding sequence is TGTGCCAGCAGCTTGGCGGGGGCTAAGGAGACCCAGTACTTC.

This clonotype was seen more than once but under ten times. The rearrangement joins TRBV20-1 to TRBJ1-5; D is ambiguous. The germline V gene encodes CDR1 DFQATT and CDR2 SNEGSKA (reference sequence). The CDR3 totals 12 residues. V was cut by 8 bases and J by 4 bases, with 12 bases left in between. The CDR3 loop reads CSTAERNQPQHF. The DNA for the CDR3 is TGCAGTACGGCCGAGCGTAATCAGCCCCAGCATTTT.

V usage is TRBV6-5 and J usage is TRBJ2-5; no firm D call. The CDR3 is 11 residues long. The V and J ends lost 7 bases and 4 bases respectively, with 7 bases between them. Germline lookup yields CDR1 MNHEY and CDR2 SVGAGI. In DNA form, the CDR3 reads TGTGCCAGCACATGGGTAGAGACCCAGTACTTC. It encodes CASTWVETQYF.

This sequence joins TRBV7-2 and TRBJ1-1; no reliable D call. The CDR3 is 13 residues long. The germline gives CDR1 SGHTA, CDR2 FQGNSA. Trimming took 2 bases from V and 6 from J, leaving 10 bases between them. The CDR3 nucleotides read TGTGCCAGCAGCTTAATCGGAGTAGCTGAAGCTTTCTTT. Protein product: CASSLIGVAEAFF. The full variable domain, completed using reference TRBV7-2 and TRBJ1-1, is GAGVSQSPSNKVTEKGKDVELRCDPISGHTALYWYRQSLGQGLEFLIYFQGNSAPDKSGLPSDRFSAERTGGSVSTLTIQRTQQEDSAVYLCASSLIGVAEAFFGQGTRLTVV.

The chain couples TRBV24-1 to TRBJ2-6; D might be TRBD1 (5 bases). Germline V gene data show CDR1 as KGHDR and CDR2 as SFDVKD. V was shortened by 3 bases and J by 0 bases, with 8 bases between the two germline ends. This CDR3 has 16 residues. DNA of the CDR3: TGTGCCACCAGTGATGCAGGGCTCTCTGGGGCCAACGTCCTGACTTTC. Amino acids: CATSDAGLSGANVLTF.

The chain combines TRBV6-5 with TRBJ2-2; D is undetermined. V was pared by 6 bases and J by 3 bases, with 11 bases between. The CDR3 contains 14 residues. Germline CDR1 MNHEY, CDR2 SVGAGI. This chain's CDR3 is CASRVEKDTGELFF. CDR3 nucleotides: TGTGCCAGCAGGGTAGAGAAGGACACCGGGGAGCTGTTTTTT.